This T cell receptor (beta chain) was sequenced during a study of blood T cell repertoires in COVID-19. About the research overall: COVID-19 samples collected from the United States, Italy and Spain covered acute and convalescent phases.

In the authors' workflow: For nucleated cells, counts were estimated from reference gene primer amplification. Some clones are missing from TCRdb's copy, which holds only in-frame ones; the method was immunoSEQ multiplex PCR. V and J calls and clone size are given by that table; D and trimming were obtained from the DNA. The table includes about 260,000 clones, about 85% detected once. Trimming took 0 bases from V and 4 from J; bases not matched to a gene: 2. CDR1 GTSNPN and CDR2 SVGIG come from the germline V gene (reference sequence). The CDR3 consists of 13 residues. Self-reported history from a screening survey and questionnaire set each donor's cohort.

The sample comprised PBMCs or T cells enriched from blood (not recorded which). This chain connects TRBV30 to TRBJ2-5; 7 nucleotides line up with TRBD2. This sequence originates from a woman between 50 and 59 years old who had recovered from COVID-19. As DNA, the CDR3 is TGTGCCTGGAGTGTTGGGGGGGGAGAGACCCAGTACTTC. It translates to CAWSVGGGETQYF.